This T cell receptor beta chain was recovered during a study of T cells expressing NK-cell markers. Background on the study: In sorted CD3+CD56+NKG2C+, CD3+CD56+NKG2C- and CD3+CD56-NKG2C+ T cells, TCR beta repertoires were obtained.

TCRdb reanalyzed the 5' RACE reads and collapses them to one entry per CDR3 protein, without DNA. In all, the sample yields about 160,000 distinct CDR3 sequences. Germline V gene sequence: CDR1 DFQATT, CDR2 SNEGSKA (reference sequence). This CDR3 is 15 amino acids long. Whole-study results and caveats: About 1.0-7.0% of CD8+ T cells in several donors belonged to dominant NKG2C+ clonotypes. The same clonotypes also predominated in the CD3+CD56-NKG2C+ fraction of a few donors.

With respect to this clonotype: Its cognate antigen is unknown.

This chain uses TRBV20-1 with TRBJ2-7. The TCR was taken from a man between 18 and 69 years old in good health. The sequencing input was blood T cells: a sorted CD56 or NKG2C T cell subset, CD4+ or CD8+ T cells, or bulk PBMC T cells (not recorded which). The CDR3 here is CSARSASASSYEQYF.